Presented here are 17 T cell receptor beta chains from one specimen sequenced in a study of tumor-infiltrating lymphocytes in primary liver carcinoma. For blood RNA, unsorted whole blood served as the source, and germline DNA was extracted too. Reverse transcription of 500 ng total RNA with a constant-region primer produced TCR beta cDNA. The TCR beta library was amplified through three nested multiplex PCR rounds in a modified ARM-PCR procedure. A C-beta reverse primer was combined with TRBV1-TRBV30 forward primers in the first two PCR rounds, and each round had 10 cycles. TCRdb re-analysed the multiplex PCR reads in MiXCR, keeping a single row per CDR3 protein. The sample has 150,000 to 200,000 distinct CDR3 sequences, roughly three fifths seen once. Sequences were obtained from peripheral blood. These receptors were taken from a middle-aged man with primary liver carcinoma and hepatitis B virus infection.

The chain employs TRBV11-1 and TRBJ2-7; D is possibly TRBD1 (5 bases). CDR3 length: 13 amino acids. CDR1 is SGHAT and CDR2 is FQDESV in the germline V gene (reference sequence). V shed 9 bases and J shed 3 bases, with 15 bases lying between them. The CDR3 region is CARRPDSGYEQYF. The CDR3 bases are TGTGCCAGAAGACCAGACAGTGGCTACGAGCAGTACTTC.

The rearrangement links TRBV5-4 to TRBJ1-5; 8 bases are a match to TRBD1. The germline CDR1 and CDR2 sequences are SGHNT and YYREEE (reference sequence). CDR3 size: 13 residues. The trim removed 9 bases at V and 9 bases at J, leaving 11 bases unmatched. The CDR3 DNA sequence: TGTGCCACCGTGACAGGGGTCGATCGGCCCCAGCATTTT. This codes for CATVTGVDRPQHF.

This clonotype was seen at least ten times. The rearrangement links TRBV29-1 to TRBJ2-5; tentatively, D is TRBD2 (6 bases). Germline lookup yields CDR1 SQVTM and CDR2 ANQGSEA. The CDR3 has 13 amino acids. Trimming took off 4 bases at V and 5 bases at J, with 14 bases between the two ends. The CDR3 is CSVGDLKRETQYF. CDR3 nucleotide sequence: TGCAGCGTTGGGGACTTAAAGAGGGAGACCCAGTACTTC. The entire variable domain, with the rest obtained from reference TRBV29-1 and TRBJ2-5, is as follows: SAVISQKPSRDICQRGTSLTIQCQVDSQVTMMFWYRQQPGQSLTLIATANQGSEATYESGFVIDKFPISRPNLTFSTLTVSNMSPEDSSIYLCSVGDLKRETQYFGPGTRLLVL.

The rearrangement uses TRBV28 and TRBJ1-1, with D possibly being TRBD1 (6 bases). CDR1 MDHEN and CDR2 SYDVKM come from the germline V gene. The V and J ends lost 6 bases and 1 base respectively, with 15 bases between them. This CDR3 contains 15 residues. For the CDR3, the DNA is TGTGCCAGCAGCTACCTGAAACAGGGGAACACTGAAGCTTTCTTT. This gives the protein CASSYLKQGNTEAFF.

About this clonotype itself: An end of the junction does not agree with germline; a read error may underlie this. The chain combines TRBV11-3 with TRBJ2-1, with 7 bases aligning to TRBD2. Germline values: CDR1 SGHNT, CDR2 YENEEA. The CDR3 covers 15 residues. The CDR3 region has the DNA TGTACCAGTAGCCCTCGAGGGAGGGTTCGGGGTGAGCAGTTCTTC. Translation gives CTSSPRGRVRGEQFF. The full variable domain, in which reference TRBV11-3 and TRBJ2-1 provide the parts outside the CDR3, is EAGVVQSPRYKIIEKKQPVAFWCNPISGHNTLYWYLQNLGQGPELLIRYENEEAVDDSQLPKDRFSAERLKGVDSTLKIQPAELGDSAVYLCTSSPRGRVRGEQFFGPGTRLTVL.

This clonotype was observed at least ten times. The CDR3 nucleotides read TGTGCCAGCAGACCTCCGGGACTCGAGCAGTTCTTC. Residues: CASRPPGLEQFF. The chain joins TRBV6-5 to TRBJ2-1, with D possibly matching TRBD2 (6 bases). The V end was cut by 6 bases, the J end by 10 bases, with 13 bases between. The CDR3 runs to 12 residues. CDR1 MNHEY and CDR2 SVGAGI come from the germline V gene.

A word on this clonotype: One end of the junction varies from germline; a read error may be responsible. The chain carries TRBV4-1 and TRBJ2-7, with 9 nucleotides matching TRBD1. CDR3 size: 17 residues. Germline CDR1 is MGHRA and CDR2 is YSYEKL. The CDR3 reads CASSPKALQGATLEQYF. DNA for the CDR3: TGCGCGAGCAGCCCCAAGGCCCTACAGGGGGCAACTCTCGAGCAGTACTTC.

Turning to this clonotype: A read error is likely, as this CDR3 ends without the conserved phenylalanine or tryptophan. The gene calls are TRBV11-2 and TRBJ2-7, with D possibly matching TRBD2 (6 bases). Deletions cut 8 bases from V and 3 bases from J, with 11 bases between. CDR1 and CDR2 from the germline V gene are SGHAT and FQNNGV. This CDR3 has 12 amino acids. CDR3 in amino acids: CASSVSGYEQYL. CDR3 DNA sequence: TGTGCCAGCTCGGTTAGCGGCTACGAGCAGTACTTA.

This chain connects TRBV5-4 to TRBJ1-4; the D gene is possibly TRBD1 (6 bases). Germline assignment: CDR1 SGHNT and CDR2 YYREEE (reference sequence). V was shortened by 1 base and J by 2 bases, with 6 bases between the two germline ends. The CDR3 contains 14 residues. In DNA, the CDR3 is TGTGCCAGCAGCTTGACAGGGACTAATGAAAAACTGTTTTTT. It translates to CASSLTGTNEKLFF. The full variable domain, its missing parts supplied by reference TRBV5-4 and TRBJ1-4, is ETGVTQSPTHLIKTRGQQVTLRCSSQSGHNTVSWYQQALGQGPQFIFQYYREEENGRGNFPPRFSGLQFPNYSSELNVNALELDDSALYLCASSLTGTNEKLFFGSGTQLSVL.

As for this clonotype: In this CDR3 the conserved last residue, phenylalanine or tryptophan, is missing, so a read error is likely. No DNA is shown, since the ends of the CDR3 on it are uncertain; the CDR3 is the one TCRdb lists. The chain is built from TRBV6-5 and TRBJ2-1; TRBD1 is the table's D call, not checked against the DNA. The V gene's germline CDR1 is MNHEY and CDR2 SVGAGI. The CDR3 is 18 amino acids long, termini counted. CDR3 protein: CASSKVSPGAGVYFEQSI.

This clonotype was detected a few times. The CDR3 DNA sequence: TGTGCCAGCAGTTTTTATTTGGACCCTAACTATGGCTACACCTTC. As protein: CASSFYLDPNYGYTF. This chain connects TRBV28 to TRBJ1-2; unclear D gene. V was pared by 3 bases and J by 0 bases, with 11 bases between. Germline V lookup: CDR1 MDHEN, CDR2 SYDVKM. The CDR3 is 15 residues long.

The chain recombines TRBV5-6 with TRBJ2-7; D gene unclear. This CDR3 is built from 12 residues. Germline V gene lookup returns CDR1 SGHDT and CDR2 YYEEEE. V gave up 4 bases and J gave up 5 bases, with 10 bases separating them. The CDR3 reads CASSPVGDEQYF. CDR3 sequence (DNA): TGTGCCAGCAGCCCAGTTGGGGACGAGCAGTACTTC.

This clonotype was counted at least ten times. The chain recombines TRBV11-2 with TRBJ1-1; D remains unclear. CDR1 SGHAT and CDR2 FQNNGV come from the germline V gene. Deletions cut 0 bases from V and 1 base from J, with 3 bases between. The CDR3 spans 13 residues. This CDR3 is CASSLDKNTEAFF. The CDR3 DNA reads as TGTGCCAGCAGCTTAGACAAGAACACTGAAGCTTTCTTT.

Only a few counts were recorded for this clonotype. The chain carries TRBV12-3 or TRBV12-4 and TRBJ2-3; weak D call: TRBD1 (5 bases). The CDR3 covers 12 residues. V was cut by 4 bases and J by 4 bases, with 6 bases left in between. The CDR3 bases are TGTGCCAGCAGTTGGGGCCCAGATACGCAGTATTTT. It is translated as CASSWGPDTQYF.

The V call is TRBV6-1, the J call TRBJ2-3; 9 bases are shared with TRBD1. This CDR3 has 15 amino acids. CDR1 is MNHNS, CDR2 SASEGT, per germline. With 7 bases clipped from V and 8 bases from J, the junction kept 13 bases outside the gene matches. CDR3 sequence: CASTPLDRGGSTQYF. The CDR3 bases are TGTGCCAGCACCCCCCTGGACAGGGGCGGAAGTACGCAGTATTTT.

The gene calls are TRBV11-1 and TRBJ2-7; 9 bases align to TRBD2. Unmatched junction bases numbered 15, after V lost 5 bases and J lost 7 bases. The V gene's germline CDR1 is SGHAT and CDR2 FQDESV (reference sequence). The CDR3 contains 16 residues. CDR3 in amino acids: CASSRLIAGEVNEQYF. For the CDR3, the DNA is TGTGCCAGCAGCCGGCTCATAGCGGGAGAGGTCAATGAGCAGTACTTC.

V is TRBV4-1 and J is TRBJ1-2; D unclear. The germline gives CDR1 MGHRA, CDR2 YSYEKL. The CDR3 consists of 13 residues. Trimming removed 5 bases from V and 4 bases from J, with 11 bases in between. The CDR3 DNA follows: TGCGCCAGCAGCTTGCAGCCACTCTATGGCTACACCTTC. As protein: CASSLQPLYGYTF.